One and the same sample provided the 18 T cell receptor beta chains below, sequenced in a study of regulatory T cells in long-lasting Graves disease. iRepertoire HTBI primers and Arm-PCR of CDR3 regions built TCR beta libraries. Each CDR3 protein is one row after TCRdb ran MiXCR on the multiplex PCR reads. The top ten hold approximately 25% of the sample, which has hundreds of thousands of distinct CDR3 sequences, 15% to 20% seen once. The sample's time point: newly diagnosed GD, antithyroid drugs for less than 3 months. Isolated PBMC RNA provided the starting material for the TCR library. The data also belong to a second study, concerning T cells in Graves' hyperthyroidism and ophthalmopathy.

Sequenced material: peripheral blood mononuclear cells (PBMCs), taken at new diagnosis, from a patient treated with antithyroid drugs. The origin of the receptors is a woman aged 35-65 years with Graves disease.

This clonotype was seen many times. The chain couples TRBV7-3 to TRBJ2-3; 10 nucleotides align to TRBD1. Germline assignment: CDR1 SGHTA and CDR2 FQGTGA. After removal of 1 base from V and 4 bases from J, the junction contained 5 bases not matched to a gene. The CDR3 spans 16 residues. This chain's CDR3 is CASSLIPGQGSDTQYF. For the CDR3, the DNA is TGTGCCAGCAGCTTAATCCCGGGACAGGGGTCAGATACGCAGTATTTT.

This clonotype was detected a few times. The chain employs TRBV12-3 or TRBV12-4 and TRBJ2-1; D may be TRBD2 (5 bases). The CDR3 contains 11 residues. Trimming removed 7 bases from V and 6 bases from J, with 7 bases in between. CDR3 nucleotide sequence: TGTGCCAGCACAGAGGGCAATGAGCAGTTCTTC. As protein: CASTEGNEQFF.

This clonotype showed up just a few times. CDR3 DNA: TGTGCCAGCAGCTTAGAGAATGAGTACACCTTC. This gives the protein CASSLENEYTF. The chain recombines TRBV7-9 with TRBJ1-2; D call uncertain. The germline gives CDR1 SEHNR, CDR2 FQNEAQ (reference sequence). The CDR3 is made up of 11 amino acids. Trimming pared 1 base from V and 11 bases from J, leaving 8 bases between.

The V and J genes are TRBV3-1 and TRBJ2-2, with 9 bases fitting TRBD2. V shed 4 bases, J shed 2 bases, and the junction held 5 bases outside the gene matches. Germline lookup yields CDR1 LGHDT and CDR2 YNNKEL (reference sequence). The CDR3 loop spans 16 amino acids. The CDR3 sequence is CASSRGLAQNTGELFF. In DNA, the CDR3 is TGTGCCAGCAGCCGTGGACTAGCGCAAAACACCGGGGAGCTGTTTTTT.

The genes are TRBV5-1 and TRBJ1-2; 7 nucleotides align to TRBD1. This CDR3 region has 14 residues. Germline assignment: CDR1 SGHRS and CDR2 YFSETQ. V lost 0 bases to trimming and J lost 7 bases; unmatched junction nucleotides: 6. CDR3 sequence (DNA): TGCGCCAGCAGCTTGGGACAGGGACCTGGTGGCTACACCTTC. It specifies CASSLGQGPGGYTF. The variable domain in full, with the rest retrieved from reference TRBV5-1 and TRBJ1-2, is KAGVTQTPRYLIKTRGQQVTLSCSPISGHRSVSWYQQTPGQGLQFLFEYFSETQRNKGNFPGRFSGRQFSNSRSEMNVSTLELGDSALYLCASSLGQGPGGYTFGSGTRLTVV.

The chain employs TRBV6-1 and TRBJ2-2, with 9 nucleotides matching TRBD1. The CDR3 contains 14 residues. The V segment lost 8 bases and the J segment 4 bases; nucleotides outside the gene matches: 5. Germline V gives CDR1 MNHNS, CDR2 SASEGT. CDR3 nucleotides: TGTGCCAGCGGGGACAGGGTCCTCACCGGGGAGCTGTTTTTT. Residues: CASGDRVLTGELFF.

This clonotype was recorded a few times. The genes are TRBV29-1 and TRBJ1-2; D gene unclear. This CDR3 comprises 13 residues. Trimming shortened V by 2 bases and J by 1 base, and 8 bases separated the two germline ends. Germline CDR1 SQVTM, CDR2 ANQGSEA. The CDR3 nucleotides read TGCAGCGTTGAAATAATGCTTAACTATGGCTACACCTTC. Translation gives CSVEIMLNYGYTF.

This clonotype appeared many times. The chain couples TRBV12-3 or TRBV12-4 to TRBJ1-3, with a possible D match to TRBD1 (6 bases). The CDR3 is 13 amino acids. Trimming took 9 bases from V and 0 from J, leaving 9 bases between them. The DNA for the CDR3 is TGTGCCAGTACAGGGACCTCTGGAAACACCATATATTTT. Encoded protein: CASTGTSGNTIYF.

Worth noting for this clonotype: Just one base apart from a much larger clone, this may be a read error. V usage is TRBV6-1 and J usage is TRBJ2-3; the match to TRBD1 covers 9 bases. The J call may be mistaken, given a closer DNA end match to TRBJ2-1. Germline V lookup: CDR1 MNHNS, CDR2 SASEGT. The CDR3 length is 13 residues. The CDR3 loop reads CATRDRATYEQFF. Written as DNA, the CDR3 is TGTGCCACCCGGGACAGGGCAACCTACGAGCAGTTCTTC.

This chain links TRBV5-1 with TRBJ1-1; TRBD1 matches 7 bases. The germline CDR1 and CDR2 sequences are SGHRS and YFSETQ. The CDR3 totals 14 residues. With V trimmed by 4 bases and J by 3 bases, 6 bases remained unmatched. The CDR3 nucleotides are TGCGCCAGCAGCCAGGACAGGAGGGACACTGAAGCTTTCTTT. Its protein is CASSQDRRDTEAFF.

The V gene is TRBV7-9, the J gene TRBJ1-4; the D is unclear. CDR1 and CDR2 from the germline V gene are SEHNR and FQNEAQ (reference sequence). CDR3 size: 15 residues. The V gene lost 5 bases and the J gene lost 8 bases, with 18 bases spanning the gap. CDR3 protein: CASSLAQSRTEKLFF. The CDR3 region has the DNA TGTGCCAGCAGCCTCGCACAGTCCCGCACCGAAAAACTGTTTTTT.

This clonotype was picked up a small number of times. This chain connects TRBV25-1 to TRBJ1-2; D is unclear. Trimming shortened V by 1 base and J by 5 bases, and 14 bases separated the two germline ends. The CDR3 runs 15 residues. Per the germline V gene, CDR1 is MGHDK and CDR2 is SYGVNS. DNA of the CDR3: TGTGCCAGCAGTGAATCTTTGACAACGCCTTATGGCTACACCTTC. Its protein product is CASSESLTTPYGYTF.

This clonotype was detected only a few times. This rearrangement joins TRBV12-3 or TRBV12-4 to TRBJ2-1; D possibly uses TRBD1 or TRBD2 (5 bases each). The J call may be faulty, since TRBJ2-5 better matches the DNA end. The CDR3 is made up of 16 amino acids. The CDR3 spells CASSPQGGLMRGTQYF. The CDR3 DNA sequence: TGTGCCAGCAGTCCCCAGGGCGGGCTCATGAGGGGAACCCAGTACTTC.

Many counts were recorded for this clonotype. The genes are TRBV30 and TRBJ1-2; D not certain. This CDR3 spans 13 amino acids. Deletions cut 0 bases from V and 1 base from J, with 6 bases between. Germline lookup yields CDR1 GTSNPN and CDR2 SVGIG (reference sequence). The DNA for the CDR3 is TGTGCCTGGAGTGTACGGGGTAACTATGGCTACACCTTC. Its protein is CAWSVRGNYGYTF. Full variable domain (missing parts from reference TRBV30 and TRBJ1-2): SQTIHQWPATLVQPVGSPLSLECTVEGTSNPNLYWYRQAAGRGLQLLFYSVGIGQISSEVPQNLSASRPQDRQFILSSKKLLLSDSGFYLCAWSVRGNYGYTFGSGTRLTVV.

The table lists this clonotype with many counts. This chain uses TRBV7-2 with TRBJ2-5; 13 bases match TRBD2. With V trimmed by 8 bases and J by 4 bases, 4 bases remained unmatched. The CDR3 loop spans 14 amino acids. Per germline, CDR1 SGHTA and CDR2 FQGNSA. Here the CDR3 reads CASEGLAGSETQYF. As DNA, the CDR3 is TGTGCCAGCGAGGGACTAGCGGGATCAGAGACCCAGTACTTC.

As concerns this clonotype: A clone one base away is much larger, so this may be a read error. This chain connects TRBV5-1 to TRBJ2-1; tentative D call: TRBD2 (7 bases). The germline CDR1 and CDR2 sequences are SGHRS and YFSETQ. V lost 4 bases to trimming and J lost 6 bases, with 23 bases between them. This CDR3 contains 17 residues. The CDR3: CASSRQPSTGGINEQFF. In DNA form, the CDR3 reads TGCGCCAGCAGCCGGCAACCCTCTACGGGGGGCATCAATGAGCAGTTCTTC. Variable domain in full (rest from reference TRBV5-1 and TRBJ2-1): KAGVTQTPRYLIKTRGQQVTLSCSPISGHRSVSWYQQTPGQGLQFLFEYFSETQRNKGNFPGRFSGRQFSNSRSEMNVSTLELGDSALYLCASSRQPSTGGINEQFFGPGTRLTVL.

This clonotype appeared many times. The genes are TRBV5-1 and TRBJ2-3; 8 bases match TRBD1. J gave up 5 bases and V 5 bases, and 13 bases lay outside the gene matches. Germline assignment: CDR1 SGHRS and CDR2 YFSETQ. This CDR3 spans 16 amino acids. CDR3 sequence reads: CASRLFLTGELDTQYF. The CDR3 nucleotides are TGCGCCAGCAGGCTGTTCTTGACAGGGGAATTAGATACGCAGTATTTT.

V and J are TRBV11-2 and TRBJ1-2; a possible D gene is TRBD1 (5 bases). Trimming cost V 5 bases and J 7 bases, with 11 bases left between them. Germline CDR1 and CDR2: SGHAT and FQNNGV. The CDR3 sequence is 12 residues long. CDR3 region: CASSPEGRGYTF. The DNA for the CDR3 is TGTGCCAGCAGCCCCGAGGGACGTGGCTACACCTTC. Supplemented by reference TRBV11-2 and TRBJ1-2, the full variable domain reads EAGVAQSPRYKIIEKRQSVAFWCNPISGHATLYWYQQILGQGPKLLIQFQNNGVVDDSQLPKDRFSAERLKGVDSTLKIQPAKLEDSAVYLCASSPEGRGYTFGSGTRLTVV.